The T cell receptor beta chain described here comes from a study of OX40 agonist ivuxolimab in advanced cancers. Study-wide findings and caveats: Circulating CD4+ and CD8+ T cells showed clonal expansion by week 6 at 0.1 to 3.0 mg/kg.

Germline CDR1 SGHTA, CDR2 FQGNSA. V gave up 6 bases and J gave up 0 bases, with 12 bases separating them. CDR3 length equals 15 residues. TCRdb keeps only in-frame clones here, not all; method: immunoSEQ multiplex PCR. The table records tens of thousands of clones, 85% to 90% of them present only once. With regard to this clone: Its antigen is currently unknown.

This TCR derives from an adult with an advanced solid tumor such as melanoma, head and neck, liver or kidney cancer. This chain joins TRBV7-2 and TRBJ1-5; D may be TRBD1 (6 bases). The sample in question was CD4+ or CD8+ T cells sorted from blood, obtained in a trial of the OX40 agonist ivuxolimab. As DNA, the CDR3 is TGTGCCAGCAGTCGACAGGTTTATAGCAATCAGCCCCAGCATTTT. It is translated as CASSRQVYSNQPQHF. Complete variable domain (other parts from reference TRBV7-2 and TRBJ1-5): GAGVSQSPSNKVTEKGKDVELRCDPISGHTALYWYRQSLGQGLEFLIYFQGNSAPDKSGLPSDRFSAERTGGSVSTLTIQRTQQEDSAVYLCASSRQVYSNQPQHFGDGTRLSIL.